One sample yielded the 16 T cell receptor beta chains listed below, sequenced in a study of radiotherapy plus CTLA-4 blockade in lung cancer. Repertoires were generated with immunoSEQ multiplex PCR, while TCRdb's copy carries only in-frame clones and drops some. The data contain 90,000 to 130,000 clones, 81% of them singletons. The starting material was peripheral blood, obtained from a patient treated with radiotherapy plus ipilimumab. Source of these receptors: a human donor with non-small cell lung cancer that progressed on radiotherapy plus ipilimumab. Some clones in this sample may be carry-over from other donors' samples.

J is TRBJ1-2 and V is TRBV5-1; TRBD1 matches at 8 bases. V lost 3 bases to trimming and J lost 0 bases; unmatched junction nucleotides: 7. Germline assignment: CDR1 SGHRS and CDR2 YFSETQ. This CDR3 is 16 amino acids long. The CDR3 sequence: CASSSGQVPTNYGYTF. The CDR3 DNA reads as TGCGCCAGCAGCTCGGGACAGGTCCCCACTAACTATGGCTACACCTTC. The entire variable domain, with the rest obtained from reference TRBV5-1 and TRBJ1-2, is as follows: KAGVTQTPRYLIKTRGQQVTLSCSPISGHRSVSWYQQTPGQGLQFLFEYFSETQRNKGNFPGRFSGRQFSNSRSEMNVSTLELGDSALYLCASSSGQVPTNYGYTFGSGTRLTVV.

The chain recombines TRBV7-2 with TRBJ1-2; D not resolved. The germline gives CDR1 SGHTA, CDR2 FQGNSA. The V and J ends lost 2 bases and 4 bases respectively, with 14 bases between them. The CDR3 length is 15 residues. In DNA, the CDR3 is TGTGCCAGCAGCTTAAGGGCTTCCTTGGGCTATGGCTACACCTTC. It is translated as CASSLRASLGYGYTF. Full variable domain (rest looked up from reference TRBV7-2 and TRBJ1-2): GAGVSQSPSNKVTEKGKDVELRCDPISGHTALYWYRQSLGQGLEFLIYFQGNSAPDKSGLPSDRFSAERTGGSVSTLTIQRTQQEDSAVYLCASSLRASLGYGYTFGSGTRLTVV.

V is TRBV5-1 and J is TRBJ2-5; 9 positions agree with TRBD1. The CDR3 loop spans 16 amino acids. V was clipped by 0 bases and J by 4 bases; unmatched bases: 7. The germline CDR1 and CDR2 sequences are SGHRS and YFSETQ. The CDR3 DNA reads as TGCGCCAGCAGCTTGGGTACGGGGACAGGGCGAGAGACCCAGTACTTC. This encodes CASSLGTGTGRETQYF.

This chain uses TRBV12-5 with TRBJ1-1; possibly TRBD1 for D (5 bases). The CDR3 is 15 amino acids. CDR1 is LGHNT and CDR2 is FRNRAP in the germline V gene. V was clipped by 0 bases and J by 2 bases, with 10 bases between them. The CDR3 bases are TGTGCTAGTGGTTTGGTAGGGGACGTAAACACTGAAGCTTTCTTT. It yields the protein CASGLVGDVNTEAFF.

V and J are TRBV7-9 and TRBJ1-3, with a possible D match to TRBD1 (5 bases). The CDR3 runs to 16 residues. Trimming cost V 6 bases and J 1 base, with 16 bases left between them. Germline-derived CDR1 and CDR2 are SEHNR and FQNEAQ (reference sequence). In DNA form, the CDR3 reads TGTGCCAGCAGTCGGGTGGGGGGGAGATCTGGAAACACCATATATTTT. Encoded protein: CASSRVGGRSGNTIYF.

This chain joins TRBV7-2 and TRBJ2-2, with 7 bases identical to TRBD1. J lost 7 bases, V lost 4 bases, and 6 bases had no gene match. The CDR3 is made up of 14 amino acids. Germline CDR1 SGHTA, CDR2 FQGNSA. CDR3 loop: CASSSRQGGGELFF. CDR3 coding DNA: TGTGCCAGCAGCTCGCGACAGGGTGGCGGGGAGCTGTTTTTT.

The chain joins TRBV7-2 to TRBJ2-2, with unresolved D. This CDR3 is 16 amino acids long. Germline V lookup: CDR1 SGHTA, CDR2 FQGNSA. V was clipped by 2 bases and J by 1 base, with 11 bases between them. The CDR3, as DNA: TGTGCCAGCAGCTTACAGCCTGCAGGGAACACCGGGGAGCTGTTTTTT. It codes for CASSLQPAGNTGELFF.

CDR3 in amino acids: CASSYLRDGNYEQYF. In DNA, the CDR3 is TGTGCCAGCAGCTACCTCCGGGACGGCAACTACGAGCAGTACTTC. The chain is built from TRBV7-8 and TRBJ2-7; D is perhaps TRBD1 or TRBD2 (5 bases each). This CDR3 is 15 amino acids long. V lost 4 bases, J lost 3 bases, and 16 bases lay in between. CDR1 is SGHVS and CDR2 is FQNEAQ in the germline V gene.

This clone came up a few times. V gene TRBV5-4 combines with J gene TRBJ2-7; no clear D gene. CDR1 and CDR2 (germline): SGHNT, YYREEE (reference sequence). V dropped 2 bases and J dropped 6 bases, with 9 bases sitting between them. The CDR3 covers 12 residues. CDR3 amino acids: CASSLFMGEQYF. The CDR3 nucleotides are TGTGCCAGCAGCTTATTTATGGGCGAGCAGTACTTC.

The chain has TRBV6-1 and TRBJ1-4, with D perhaps matching TRBD1 (6 bases). Trimming shortened V by 7 bases and J by 0 bases, and 12 bases separated the two germline ends. From germline, CDR1 is MNHNS and CDR2 SASEGT. The CDR3 has 15 amino acids. The CDR3 nucleotides read TGTGCCAGCACGGGGGGCACTGCAACTAATGAAAAACTGTTTTTT. As protein: CASTGGTATNEKLFF.

The chain is built from TRBV5-1 and TRBJ1-1, with 10 positions matching TRBD1. The CDR3 extends over 16 amino acids. CDR1 and CDR2 from the germline V gene are SGHRS and YFSETQ. Germline trimming cut 4 bases from V and 5 bases from J; bases unmatched to any gene: 11. CDR3 protein: CASSNGQGVRLTEAFF. The CDR3, as DNA: TGCGCCAGCAGCAACGGACAGGGGGTTAGACTGACTGAAGCTTTCTTT.

With regard to this clone: Germline is not matched at one junction end, which may reflect a read error. This sequence joins TRBV7-9 and TRBJ1-2, with 9 bases aligning to TRBD1. CDR3 length: 16 amino acids. Germline values: CDR1 SEHNR, CDR2 FQNEAQ (reference sequence). The CDR3 protein is CANSSGQGSFNYGYTF. The CDR3 DNA follows: TGTGCCAACAGCTCAGGACAGGGGAGCTTCAACTATGGCTACACCTTC.

This rearrangement joins TRBV9 to TRBJ1-2; 10 bases line up with TRBD1. The CDR3 contains 14 residues. CDR1 and CDR2 from the germline V gene are SGDLS and YYNGEE. The V and J ends lost 0 bases and 7 bases, in that order; junction bases with no gene match: 3. As DNA, the CDR3 is TGTGCCAGCAGCGTAGCTGACAGGGGGCCTGGCTACACCTTC. Translated: CASSVADRGPGYTF.

CDR3 sequence (DNA): TGCGCCAGCAGTAGGACGTGGGTCACTGAAGCTTTCTTT. Translation gives CASSRTWVTEAFF. The chain recombines TRBV5-1 with TRBJ1-1; no firm D call. Trimming took off 5 bases at V and 4 bases at J, with 12 bases between the two ends. This CDR3 has 13 residues. From germline, CDR1 is SGHRS and CDR2 YFSETQ.

V usage is TRBV5-1 and J usage is TRBJ1-1; TRBD1 aligns across 11 bases. The CDR3 is 15 amino acids. Losses at the gene ends were 2 bases for V and 5 bases for J; bases not matched to a gene: 5. The germline V gene has CDR1 SGHRS and CDR2 YFSETQ. The CDR3 here is CASSFTGTGGTEAFF. Here the CDR3 DNA reads TGCGCCAGCAGCTTTACCGGGACAGGGGGAACTGAAGCTTTCTTT. The full variable domain, its missing parts supplied by reference TRBV5-1 and TRBJ1-1, is KAGVTQTPRYLIKTRGQQVTLSCSPISGHRSVSWYQQTPGQGLQFLFEYFSETQRNKGNFPGRFSGRQFSNSRSEMNVSTLELGDSALYLCASSFTGTGGTEAFFGQGTRLTVV.

The rearrangement joins TRBV18 to TRBJ2-7, with 11 bases matching TRBD1. The CDR3 consists of 15 residues. Germline CDR1 reads KGHSH; CDR2 reads LQKENI. The V segment lost 1 base and the J segment 7 bases; nucleotides outside the gene matches: 6. This CDR3 is CASSPLGQGAGEQYF. The DNA for the CDR3 is TGTGCCAGCTCACCACTTGGACAGGGGGCGGGGGAGCAGTACTTC.